This T cell receptor (beta chain) was captured by sequencing in a study of blood T cell repertoires in COVID-19. Turning to the study itself: T cells, B-cell-depleted T cells, or PBMCs provided the cDNA or gDNA that served as material.

Authors' data handling: Reference gene primer amplification gave estimated nucleated cell counts. TCRdb's table, derived via immunoSEQ multiplex PCR, lists solely in-frame clones and lacks some. V, J and clone size reflect that table, while D and trimming were determined from the DNA. The sample has about 250,000 clones; approximately 86% are singletons. Per germline, CDR1 LNHDA and CDR2 SQIVND (reference sequence). This CDR3 has 16 residues. The V gene lost 0 bases and the J gene lost 4 bases, with 15 bases spanning the gap. The chain couples TRBV19 to TRBJ1-2; a weak D match, TRBD1 (5 bases). This receptor was identified in a human donor in a cohort sampled during active COVID-19. Sequencing was performed on peripheral blood. In nucleotides, the CDR3 is TGTGCCAGTAGTATAGAAGGGAGTGGGGGGACCTATGGCTACACCTTC. This sequence encodes CASSIEGSGGTYGYTF.